The T cell receptor (beta chain) described here comes from a study of graft-versus-host responses after intestinal transplantation. Plates contained roughly 200,000 CFSE-labeled responder cells and roughly 200,000 irradiated, violet-dye-labeled stimulator cells. General study points: Within allografts, high graft-versus-host to host-versus-graft clonal ratios were seen among patients with graft-donor T cell macrochimerism. In recipient marrow, GvH clones were found, and some appeared first in ileum or blood.

The germline V gene encodes CDR1 SGHVS and CDR2 FQNEAQ. This CDR3 contains 13 residues. With V trimmed by 5 bases and J by 8 bases, 8 bases remained unmatched. Produced via immunoSEQ multiplex PCR; TCRdb's table is partial and in-frame only. Here the sample spans around 14,000 clones, around two fifths being singletons. This clonotype was obtained from a human patient who received an intestinal transplant. The material sequenced was alloreactive CD8+ T cells from a mixed lymphocyte reaction culture, taken before intestinal transplant. As for subset: CFSE-low proliferating T cells sorted from roughly 6-day pre-transplant mixed lymphocyte reaction (GvH or HvG direction). The chain uses TRBV7-8 and TRBJ1-2; 7 nucleotides match TRBD1. This CDR3 is CASSVTGVDGYTF. The CDR3 DNA reads TGTGCCAGCAGCGTAACAGGGGTGGACGGCTACACCTTC.